The rows below give T cell receptor beta chains drawn from one sample of a study of OX40 agonist ivuxolimab in advanced cancers. Clones were sequenced by immunoSEQ multiplex PCR, and TCRdb holds only the in-frame ones, with some missing. Of approximately 39,000 clones listed, roughly nine tenths were seen once; the top ten hold roughly 40%. Here the sequenced sample was CD4+ or CD8+ T cells sorted from blood, taken in a trial of the OX40 agonist ivuxolimab. Receptor source: an adult with an advanced solid tumor such as melanoma, head and neck, liver or kidney cancer. CDR3s include the opening cysteine and the closing phenylalanine or tryptophan. The order of the fields is D gene, clone size, J gene, V gene, CDR3 protein, CDR3 DNA. A D gene is named only where the DNA matches it firmly. The size of a clone is reported for some rows only, either as once, few or many, or as a class for expanded clones.

NA,NA,TRBJ2-3,TRBV19,CASSMTSLRTDTQYF,TGTGCCAGTAGTATGACCTCTTTGCGCACAGATACGCAGTATTTT
TRBD1,NA,TRBJ2-4,TRBV9,CASSVGSGEEGAPVDIQYF,TGTGCCAGCAGCGTAGGAAGTGGGGAAGAGGGGGCGCCGGTGGACATTCAGTACTTC
NA,NA,TRBJ2-5,TRBV7-7,CASSPGSHEGLQETQYF,TGTGCCAGCAGCCCAGGCTCTCACGAAGGGCTACAAGAGACCCAGTACTTC
NA,NA,TRBJ1-1,TRBV5-1,CASRLTGLTTEAFF,TGCGCCAGCAGGCTTACAGGTTTGACCACTGAAGCTTTCTTT
NA,NA,TRBJ2-7,TRBV9,CASSALDSYEQYF,TGTGCCAGCAGCGCACTGGACAGCTACGAGCAGTACTTC
TRBD1,NA,TRBJ2-5,TRBV7-9,CASSRTGLEETQYF,TGTGCCAGCAGCCGGACAGGGCTGGAAGAGACCCAGTACTTC
NA,once,TRBJ2-7,TRBV21-1,CASSNLRLTGTGLDEQYF,TGTGCCAGCAGCAACCTACGATTGACCGGGACAGGGTTGGACGAGCAGTACTTC
NA,NA,TRBJ1-5,TRBV10-1,CASSEGLDQPQHF,TGCGCCAGCAGTGAGGGATTAGATCAGCCCCAGCATTTT
NA,NA,TRBJ1-2,TRBV30,CAWSGFDSGYGYTF,TGTGCCTGGAGTGGATTCGACTCCGGCTATGGCTACACCTTC
NA,NA,TRBJ1-2,TRBV12-5,CASGLDVDTPANYGYTF,TGTGCTAGTGGTTTGGACGTTGACACCCCTGCTAACTATGGCTACACCTTC
NA,few,TRBJ1-1,TRBV6-6,CAIQGIAATEAFF,TGTGCCATCCAGGGCATTGCGGCCACTGAAGCTTTCTTT
TRBD2,NA,TRBJ2-3,TRBV9,CASSAFLAAVTDTQYF,TGTGCCAGCAGCGCCTTTCTAGCGGCGGTGACAGATACGCAGTATTTT
NA,NA,TRBJ2-7,TRBV5-6,CASSLGPREQYF,TGTGCCAGCAGCTTGGGACCCCGGGAGCAGTACTTC
TRBD1,NA,TRBJ2-1,TRBV5-6,CASSLWTGNGNEQFF,TGTGCCAGCAGCTTGTGGACAGGGAATGGCAATGAGCAGTTCTTC
NA,NA,TRBJ2-7,TRBV30,CAWSWGGKNEQYF,TGTGCCTGGAGCTGGGGGGGCAAGAACGAGCAGTACTTC
TRBD2,NA,TRBJ2-1,TRBV7-9,CASSSLLAGDEQFF,TGTGCCAGCAGCTCCCTACTTGCGGGGGATGAGCAGTTCTTC
NA,NA,TRBJ1-4,TRBV4-3,CASSQDWGLNEKLFF,TGCGCCAGCAGCCAAGATTGGGGACTTAATGAAAAACTGTTTTTT
NA,NA,TRBJ1-1,TRBV2,CASSEGYTGAPEAFF,TGTGCCAGCAGTGAGGGGTACACCGGAGCCCCTGAAGCTTTCTTT
NA,NA,TRBJ2-7,TRBV7-8,CASTPGYEQYF,TGTGCCAGCACCCCCGGCTACGAGCAGTACTTC
NA,few,TRBJ1-2,TRBV7-2,CASPKGDGYTF,TGTGCCAGCCCAAAAGGGGATGGCTACACCTTC
NA,NA,TRBJ2-1,TRBV6-6,CASITVHEQFF,TGTGCCAGCATTACGGTGCATGAGCAGTTCTTC
NA,NA,TRBJ2-1,TRBV4-1,CASSSNRDEQFF,TGCGCCAGCAGCTCAAATAGGGATGAGCAGTTCTTC
NA,NA,TRBJ2-3,TRBV6-1,CASSEGYRTDTQYF,TGTGCCAGCAGTGAAGGGTACAGAACAGATACGCAGTATTTT
NA,once,TRBJ2-2,TRBV5-4,CASSQGGVPGELFF,TGTGCCAGCAGCCAGGGCGGGGTCCCCGGGGAGCTGTTTTTT
NA,NA,TRBJ2-7,TRBV14,CASSQLSGDYEQYF,TGTGCCAGCAGCCAACTGTCTGGGGACTACGAGCAGTACTTC
TRBD1,NA,TRBJ2-1,TRBV9,CASRGTGVEQFF,TGTGCCAGCAGAGGAACAGGGGTCGAGCAGTTCTTC
NA,NA,TRBJ1-4,TRBV5-4,CASSLERVNEKLFF,TGTGCCAGCAGCTTGGAGCGGGTTAATGAAAAACTGTTTTTT
TRBD1,NA,TRBJ2-2,TRBV6-5,CASRTGGNTGELFF,TGTGCCAGTAGGACAGGGGGGAACACCGGGGAGCTGTTTTTT
TRBD1,NA,TRBJ2-1,TRBV28,CAVTGEYNEQFF,TGTGCCGTCACAGGGGAATACAATGAGCAGTTCTTC
NA,NA,TRBJ1-2,TRBV6-6,CASSPPGQDYGYTF,TGTGCCAGCAGTCCCCCGGGACAAGACTATGGCTACACCTTC
NA,NA,TRBJ2-6,TRBV28,CASSLRTISGANVLTF,TGTGCCAGCAGTTTGAGGACGATCTCTGGGGCCAACGTCCTGACTTTC
NA,NA,TRBJ1-3,TRBV7-9,CASSLPGNGNTIYF,TGTGCCAGCAGCTTACCAGGGAATGGAAACACCATATATTTT
NA,NA,TRBJ1-2,TRBV25-1,CASSELVDYGYTF,TGTGCCAGCAGTGAATTAGTCGACTATGGCTACACCTTC
TRBD1,NA,TRBJ2-1,TRBV6-1,CASSELGTGNNEQFF,TGTGCCAGCAGTGAACTGGGGACAGGCAACAATGAGCAGTTCTTC
NA,NA,TRBJ2-7,TRBV2,CASDKGEYYEQYF,TGTGCCAGCGATAAGGGGGAATACTACGAGCAGTACTTC
NA,NA,TRBJ1-2,TRBV7-9,CASSLSMQGTENGYTF,TGTGCCAGCAGCTTATCAATGCAGGGGACTGAAAATGGCTACACCTTC
TRBD2,once,TRBJ2-1,TRBV7-2,CASSFSGSFYNEQFF,TGTGCCAGCAGCTTTAGCGGGAGTTTCTACAATGAGCAGTTCTTC
NA,once,TRBJ2-3,TRBV27,CASSLSGRFGHDTQYF,TGTGCCAGCAGTTTATCGGGCAGGTTCGGTCACGATACGCAGTATTTT
TRBD1,NA,TRBJ1-5,TRBV7-9,CASSIGGDRGNQPQHF,TGTGCCAGCAGCATAGGGGGCGACAGGGGCAATCAGCCCCAGCATTTT
NA,NA,TRBJ2-7,TRBV29-1,CSVELGEFHEQYF,TGCAGCGTTGAATTGGGGGAATTCCACGAGCAGTACTTC
TRBD2,NA,TRBJ2-1,TRBV6-4,CASSPGTSGGANPYEQFF,TGTGCCAGCAGTCCGGGGACTAGCGGGGGGGCAAACCCCTATGAGCAGTTCTTC
NA,once,TRBJ2-5,TRBV21-1,CASSKVRHQETQYF,TGTGCCAGCAGCAAAGTCCGCCATCAAGAGACCCAGTACTTC
TRBD1,NA,TRBJ1-2,TRBV13,CASSRDRGSDGYTF,TGTGCCAGCAGCCGGGACAGGGGGTCGGATGGCTACACCTTC
TRBD1,NA,TRBJ1-2,TRBV28,CASSWDRVYYGYTF,TGTGCCAGCAGCTGGGACAGGGTATACTATGGCTACACCTTC